This T cell receptor beta chain was found in a study of blood T cells in healthy people across ages. Notes on the study in general: The percentage of naive T cells correlated strongly with TCR beta diversity.

Comment on this clonotype: Its cognate antigen is unknown.

This CDR3 comprises 14 residues. Trimming took 2 bases from V and 10 from J, leaving 18 bases between them. Per the germline V gene, CDR1 is SGDLS and CDR2 is YYNGEE. Using a J-beta primer mix together with a sample-barcoded 5' primer, a second PCR was run for about 6 to 12 cycles. MiXCR, applied by TCRdb to the 5' RACE reads, yields one record per CDR3 protein. The table shows some 1.5 million distinct CDR3 sequences, with approximately 43% occurring only once. Sequencing input: blood. The sequence was collected from a woman between 18 and 30 years old in good health. The chain recombines TRBV9 with TRBJ1-2; D ambiguous. The CDR3 DNA sequence: TGTGCCAGCAGCGTTAGAGCTATTGCCAGCGTCTACACCTTC. Translating gives CASSVRAIASVYTF.